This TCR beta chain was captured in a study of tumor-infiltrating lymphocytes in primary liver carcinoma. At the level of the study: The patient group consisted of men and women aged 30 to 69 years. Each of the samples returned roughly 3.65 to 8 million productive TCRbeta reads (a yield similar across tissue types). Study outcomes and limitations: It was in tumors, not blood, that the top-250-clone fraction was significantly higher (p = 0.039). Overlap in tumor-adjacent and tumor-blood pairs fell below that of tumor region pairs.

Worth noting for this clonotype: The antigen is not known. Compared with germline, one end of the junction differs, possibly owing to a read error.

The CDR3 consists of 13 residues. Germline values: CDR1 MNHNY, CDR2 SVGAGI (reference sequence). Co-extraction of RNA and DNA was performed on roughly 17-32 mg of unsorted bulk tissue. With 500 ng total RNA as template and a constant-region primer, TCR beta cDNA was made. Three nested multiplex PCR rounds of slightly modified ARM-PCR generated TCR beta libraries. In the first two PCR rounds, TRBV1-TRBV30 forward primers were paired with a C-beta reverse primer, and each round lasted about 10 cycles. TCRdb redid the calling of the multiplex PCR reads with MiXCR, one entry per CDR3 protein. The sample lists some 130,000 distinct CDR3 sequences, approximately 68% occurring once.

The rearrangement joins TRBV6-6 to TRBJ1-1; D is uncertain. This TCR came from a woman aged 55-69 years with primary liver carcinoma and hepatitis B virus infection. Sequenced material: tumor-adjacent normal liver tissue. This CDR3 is CASIHGVSTEVFF. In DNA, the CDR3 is TGTGCCAGCATTCACGGGGTGAGCACTGAAGTTTTCTTT.